The T cell receptor beta chain under discussion was sequenced for a study of Tregs in tolerant kidney transplant recipients. Remarks on this clone: The target antigen is unknown.

General study findings and limits: This study did not directly address biological reproducibility. Some patients' samples used different primers over time, so nucleotide sequences weren't comparable. Validation in larger populations is needed because few patients were studied.

Clones were read by immunoSEQ multiplex PCR, and TCRdb kept only the in-frame ones, dropping some. This sample has tens of thousands of clones, with approximately 88% found just once. Here the sequenced sample was CD4+ T cells from blood, taken before the transplant. The receptor was derived from a human donor who received a combined kidney and bone marrow transplant.

The CDR3 region is CASSQDLGGRTPGNTIYF. The DNA of the CDR3 is TGTGCCAGCAGCCAAGATTTGGGGGGGCGCACCCCTGGAAACACCATATATTTT. The chain combines TRBV4-2 with TRBJ1-3, with D possibly TRBD1 on 6 matching bases. Deletions cut 0 bases from V and 2 bases from J, with 17 bases between. The CDR3 totals 18 residues. Germline values: CDR1 LGHNA, CDR2 YNFKEQ.